This TCR beta chain stems from a study of early T cells in non-severe SARS-CoV-2 infection. MiXCR, run by TCRdb on the 5' RACE reads, gives a single entry per CDR3 protein. The sample has over 50,000 distinct CDR3 sequences; about 9.3% are singletons. This clonotype was observed many times. This CDR3 is 15 amino acids long. Germline lookup yields CDR1 SGHTA and CDR2 FQGNSA. V gave up 4 bases and J gave up 1 base; unmatched junction bases: 4. The TCR originated in an adult who was a healthcare worker with PCR-confirmed SARS-CoV-2 infection or an uninfected control (not recorded which). The gene calls are TRBV7-2 and TRBJ2-3, with 8 nucleotides matching TRBD2. Sequencing was performed on whole blood. The CDR3 nucleotides are TGTGCCAGCAGCTGGCTGGGACTAGGCACAGATACGCAGTATTTT. Its protein product is CASSWLGLGTDTQYF. The whole variable domain, remainder taken from reference TRBV7-2 and TRBJ2-3, is GAGVSQSPSNKVTEKGKDVELRCDPISGHTALYWYRQSLGQGLEFLIYFQGNSAPDKSGLPSDRFSAERTGGSVSTLTIQRTQQEDSAVYLCASSWLGLGTDTQYFGPGTRLTVL.